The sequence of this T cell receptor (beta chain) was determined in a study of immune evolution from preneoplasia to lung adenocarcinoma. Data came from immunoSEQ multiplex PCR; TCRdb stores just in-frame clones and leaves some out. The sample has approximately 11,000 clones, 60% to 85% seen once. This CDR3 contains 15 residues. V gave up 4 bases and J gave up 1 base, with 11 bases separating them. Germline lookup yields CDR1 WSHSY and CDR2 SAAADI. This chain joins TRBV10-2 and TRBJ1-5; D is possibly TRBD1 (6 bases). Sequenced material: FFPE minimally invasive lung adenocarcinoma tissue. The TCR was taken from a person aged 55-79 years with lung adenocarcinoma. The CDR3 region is CASSVNRESNQPQHF. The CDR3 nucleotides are TGCGCCAGCAGTGTTAACAGGGAGAGCAATCAGCCCCAGCATTTT.